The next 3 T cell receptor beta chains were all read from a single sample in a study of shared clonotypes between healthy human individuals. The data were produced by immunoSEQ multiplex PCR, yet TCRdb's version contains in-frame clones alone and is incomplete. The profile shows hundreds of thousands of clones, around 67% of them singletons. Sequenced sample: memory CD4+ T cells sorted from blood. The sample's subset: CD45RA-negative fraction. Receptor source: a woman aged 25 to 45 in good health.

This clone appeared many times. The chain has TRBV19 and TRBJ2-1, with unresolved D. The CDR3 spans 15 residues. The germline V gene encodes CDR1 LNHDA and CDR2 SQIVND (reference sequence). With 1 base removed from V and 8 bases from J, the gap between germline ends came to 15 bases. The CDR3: CASSIADGKVDEQFF. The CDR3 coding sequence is TGTGCCAGTAGTATAGCGGACGGTAAGGTTGATGAGCAGTTCTTC. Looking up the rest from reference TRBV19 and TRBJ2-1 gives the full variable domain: DGGITQSPKYLFRKEGQNVTLSCEQNLNHDAMYWYRQDPGQGLRLIYYSQIVNDFQKGDIAEGYSVSREKKESFPLTVTSAQKNPTAFYLCASSIADGKVDEQFFGPGTRLTVL.

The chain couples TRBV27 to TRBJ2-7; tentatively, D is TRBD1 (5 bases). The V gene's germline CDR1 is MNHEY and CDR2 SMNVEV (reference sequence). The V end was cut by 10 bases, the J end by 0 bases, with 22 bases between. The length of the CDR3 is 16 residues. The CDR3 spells CATRAIGASSSYEQYF. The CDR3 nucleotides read TGTGCCACCAGGGCGATCGGAGCTTCCAGCTCCTACGAGCAGTACTTC.

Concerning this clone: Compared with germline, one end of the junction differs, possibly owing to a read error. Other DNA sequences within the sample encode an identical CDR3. The CDR3 reads CASSPLGYRFLDF. The CDR3 DNA is TGTGCCAGCAGCCCCTTGGGATACAGATTTTTAGACTTC. The chain links TRBV27 to TRBJ2-7, with no clear D. CDR3 length: 13 residues. Germline V gene lookup returns CDR1 MNHEY and CDR2 SMNVEV (reference sequence).